The TCR beta chain described here comes from a study of response to subunit inactivated influenza vaccine. Study conclusions and caveats: Each seasonal flu vaccination may recruit only limited new T cells, authors suggested.

Trimming left V 4 bases short and J 6 bases short, with 9 bases between. Germline values: CDR1 LGHNA, CDR2 YNFKEQ. This CDR3 region has 13 residues. TCRdb processed the RT-PCR reads anew with MiXCR; each CDR3 protein has one entry. This table holds 650,000 to 700,000 distinct CDR3 sequences, around a sixth found once. This clonotype was seen repeatedly, ten times or more. Its antigen is undetermined. The material sequenced was PBMCs from blood, taken approximately 12 days after vaccination. This chain uses TRBV4-2 with TRBJ1-4, with unresolved D. The origin of this receptor is a man aged 45 to 65 who received an inactivated influenza vaccine. The CDR3 sequence: CASSRAVDEKLFF. The DNA of the CDR3 is TGTGCCAGCAGCCGGGCGGTGGATGAAAAACTGTTTTTT.